This T cell receptor (beta chain) appears in the sequencing data of a study of blood T cell repertoires in COVID-19. Clones were sequenced by immunoSEQ multiplex PCR, and TCRdb holds only the in-frame ones, with some missing. Counted here are 60,000 to 80,000 clones, 75% to 85% occurring once; the ten biggest clones make up roughly 20%. This clone has a handful of counts. The specimen was peripheral blood. This receptor was obtained from a man aged 50 to 60 with acute or convalescent COVID-19.

The CDR3 bases are TGTGCCAGCAGCCAAGATCAGGCGGGAATGAACACTGAAGCTTTCTTT. Its translation: CASSQDQAGMNTEAFF. The gene calls are TRBV4-2 and TRBJ1-1; D is uncertain. Looked up from germline, CDR1 is LGHNA and CDR2 is YNFKEQ. V lost 0 bases, J lost 0 bases, and 11 bases lay in between. The CDR3 has 16 residues.